Below, 29 T cell receptor beta chains from the same sample are listed, as sequenced in a study of B cell selection in AIRE deficiency. Sorting defined conventional CD4 T cells as CD4+CD127+. Only in-frame clones appear in the TCRdb table, and some are missing; sequencing was by immunoSEQ multiplex PCR. The sample lists tens of thousands of clones, about 97% occurring once. The sample comprised conventional CD4+ T cells sorted from PBMCs. Every receptor here comes from a human donor with AIRE deficiency.

The chain combines TRBV7-9 with TRBJ2-3, with D unclear. The CDR3 consists of 13 residues. CDR1 and CDR2 from the germline V gene are SEHNR and FQNEAQ (reference sequence). Trimming took off 4 bases at V and 6 bases at J, with 11 bases between the two ends. CDR3: CASSSQQADTQYF. For the CDR3, the DNA is TGTGCCAGCAGCTCCCAGCAGGCGGATACGCAGTATTTT.

Turning to this clone: The junction departs from the called germline gene at one end, perhaps through a read error. V usage is TRBV27 and J usage is TRBJ2-1; 11 bases align to TRBD2. Germline V CDR1 and CDR2: MNHEY, SMNVEV (reference sequence). CDR3 size: 15 residues. The CDR3 sequence: CTSSVLAGGNNEQFF. CDR3 nucleotide sequence: TGTACCAGCAGCGTCCTAGCGGGAGGTAACAATGAGCAGTTCTTC.

CDR3: CASSLTGTDPGNTIYF. CDR3 sequence (DNA): TGCGCCAGCAGCCTCACCGGGACTGATCCTGGAAACACCATATATTTT. The genes are TRBV4-3 and TRBJ1-3; tentative D call: TRBD1 (5 bases). V dropped 4 bases and J dropped 2 bases, with 15 bases sitting between them. Looked up from germline, CDR1 is LGHNA and CDR2 is YSLEER. The CDR3 has 16 amino acids.

This clone was seen only once. This sequence joins TRBV5-6 and TRBJ1-1, with 9 bases aligning to TRBD1. Germline V CDR1 and CDR2: SGHDT, YYEEEE. With 4 bases clipped from V and 5 bases from J, the junction kept 6 bases outside the gene matches. The CDR3 contains 14 residues. CDR3 nucleotides: TGTGCCAGCAGCGTAGACAGGGGGACGACTGAAGCTTTCTTT. Its protein product is CASSVDRGTTEAFF.

CDR3 region: CASSLHRPQGDTQYF. CDR3 nucleotides: TGTGCCAGCAGTCTTCACCGCCCCCAGGGAGATACGCAGTATTTT. The chain employs TRBV27 and TRBJ2-3, with D tentatively TRBD1 (5 bases). The V and J ends lost 5 bases and 5 bases respectively, with 17 bases between them. This CDR3 has 15 amino acids. CDR1 and CDR2 (germline): MNHEY, SMNVEV (reference sequence).

This clone was detected a few times. The chain carries TRBV7-9 and TRBJ2-3, with no clear D. The CDR3 runs to 15 residues. Germline lookup yields CDR1 SEHNR and CDR2 FQNEAQ (reference sequence). With 5 bases removed from V and 2 bases from J, the gap between germline ends came to 14 bases. The CDR3 reads CASSVAVLTTDTQYF. DNA of the CDR3: TGTGCCAGCAGCGTTGCGGTCCTCACCACAGATACGCAGTATTTT.

CDR3 residues: CASSLPQYRTDPGYTF. The CDR3 region has the DNA TGTGCCAGCAGCCTCCCCCAATATCGGACGGACCCTGGCTACACCTTC. The J gene is TRBJ1-2, the V gene TRBV28, with D uncertain. The germline CDR1 and CDR2 sequences are MDHEN and SYDVKM. V lost 6 bases to trimming and J lost 7 bases, with 24 bases between them. The CDR3 is made up of 16 amino acids.

The chain joins TRBV28 to TRBJ2-3, with TRBD2 matching 10 bases. This CDR3 contains 18 residues. The V gene's germline CDR1 is MDHEN and CDR2 SYDVKM. The V and J ends lost 6 bases and 5 bases, in that order; junction bases with no gene match: 17. CDR3 loop: CASSWPLNLAGVKDTQYF. CDR3 DNA sequence: TGTGCCAGCAGCTGGCCATTGAATCTAGCGGGAGTTAAAGATACGCAGTATTTT.

The rearrangement links TRBV30 to TRBJ1-5; D remains ambiguous. CDR1 GTSNPN and CDR2 SVGIG come from the germline V gene (reference sequence). With 0 bases removed from V and 0 bases from J, the gap between germline ends came to 18 bases. The CDR3 spans 18 residues. CDR3 region: CAWSVVRVAGDSNQPQHF. The CDR3 region has the DNA TGTGCCTGGAGTGTAGTTAGGGTGGCTGGCGATAGCAATCAGCCCCAGCATTTT. The whole variable domain, remainder taken from reference TRBV30 and TRBJ1-5, is SQTIHQWPATLVQPVGSPLSLECTVEGTSNPNLYWYRQAAGRGLQLLFYSVGIGQISSEVPQNLSASRPQDRQFILSSKKLLLSDSGFYLCAWSVVRVAGDSNQPQHFGDGTRLSIL.

The chain joins TRBV28 to TRBJ2-3; 7 bases are shared with TRBD2. The CDR3 extends over 13 amino acids. Germline trimming cut 3 bases from V and 4 bases from J; bases unmatched to any gene: 1. Per the germline V gene, CDR1 is MDHEN and CDR2 is SYDVKM. CDR3 loop: CASSLREPDTQYF. The CDR3 coding sequence is TGTGCCAGCAGTTTGCGGGAGCCAGATACGCAGTATTTT.

The chain couples TRBV5-6 to TRBJ2-4; D may be TRBD2 (5 bases). CDR3 length equals 12 residues. V was trimmed by 2 bases and J by 7 bases, leaving 7 bases between them. Germline V gene sequence: CDR1 SGHDT, CDR2 YYEEEE. CDR3 sequence (DNA): TGTGCCAGCAGCTTTACGGGGAACATTCAGTACTTC. This codes for CASSFTGNIQYF.

This rearrangement joins TRBV6-6 to TRBJ2-7, with D unresolved. Germline V lookup: CDR1 MNHNY, CDR2 SVGAGI (reference sequence). The CDR3 runs 13 residues. V dropped 7 bases and J dropped 6 bases, with 16 bases sitting between them. The CDR3 spells CASTTPSAREQYF. The CDR3 coding sequence is TGTGCCAGCACCACACCCTCTGCCCGCGAGCAGTACTTC.

The chain has TRBV4-3 and TRBJ1-4; D gene uncertain. This CDR3 has 13 residues. V was pared by 0 bases and J by 10 bases, with 9 bases between. Germline lookup yields CDR1 LGHNA and CDR2 YSLEER. This CDR3 is CASSQEGRGKLFF. CDR3 DNA: TGCGCCAGCAGCCAAGAGGGCAGAGGAAAACTGTTTTTT.

The chain recombines TRBV19 with TRBJ1-1, with a weak D call TRBD1 (5 bases). The CDR3 covers 12 residues. V was clipped by 5 bases and J by 10 bases, with 14 bases between them. The germline V gene has CDR1 LNHDA and CDR2 SQIVND (reference sequence). As DNA, the CDR3 is TGTGCCAGTAGTCCGGACACCCGGGGAGCTTTCTTT. It specifies CASSPDTRGAFF.

The chain has TRBV12-5 and TRBJ1-1; TRBD1 aligns across 7 bases. The germline V gene encodes CDR1 LGHNT and CDR2 FRNRAP. CDR3 length: 15 residues. The trim removed 6 bases at V and 6 bases at J, leaving 13 bases unmatched. In DNA form, the CDR3 reads TGTGCTAGTGGGTTGAACGACAGGGAGGCGGCTGAAGCTTTCTTT. This codes for CASGLNDREAAEAFF.

Note on this clone: This sample includes further DNA sequences coding for the same CDR3. The chain joins TRBV2 to TRBJ1-3; tentative D call: TRBD1 (5 bases). CDR3 length: 14 amino acids. Germline CDR1 is SNHLY and CDR2 is FYNNEI. Trimming removed 1 base at V and 2 bases at J, with 6 bases between. The CDR3 loop reads CASSEGRAGNTIYF. The CDR3 region has the DNA TGTGCCAGCAGTGAAGGCAGGGCTGGAAACACCATATATTTT.

This clone appeared a few times. The CDR3 bases are TGTGCCAGCAGTTACGAAGAAGGGAGCTCCTACGAGCAGTACTTC. It yields the protein CASSYEEGSSYEQYF. The chain employs TRBV6-5 and TRBJ2-7; D might be TRBD2 (5 bases). CDR3 size: 15 residues. V was cut by 2 bases and J by 0 bases, with 11 bases left in between. Germline V gene sequence: CDR1 MNHEY, CDR2 SVGAGI.

The chain links TRBV6-5 to TRBJ1-1, with D unresolved. Trimming removed 3 bases from V and 2 bases from J, with 7 bases in between. There are 13 residues in the CDR3. Germline V CDR1 and CDR2: MNHEY, SVGAGI. The CDR3 sequence: CASSYDGNTEAFF. CDR3 bases: TGTGCCAGCAGTTATGACGGCAACACTGAAGCTTTCTTT.

The chain couples TRBV19 to TRBJ1-1; D is uncertain. This CDR3 contains 13 residues. The germline V and J ends were trimmed by 2 bases and 1 base, with 5 bases remaining between them. CDR1 is LNHDA, CDR2 SQIVND, per germline (reference sequence). The CDR3 DNA reads TGTGCCAGTAGTATATCCGGGAACACTGAAGCTTTCTTT. Amino acids: CASSISGNTEAFF.

The chain employs TRBV5-6 and TRBJ2-1, with TRBD2 matching over 8 bases. CDR1 is SGHDT and CDR2 is YYEEEE in the germline V gene. V was pared by 0 bases and J by 8 bases, with 7 bases of the junction left unmatched. CDR3 length: 15 amino acids. Here the CDR3 DNA reads TGTGCCAGCAGCTTGGTCCGGACTAGCTCGGATGAGCAGTTCTTC. Protein: CASSLVRTSSDEQFF.

The chain uses TRBV9 and TRBJ2-1, with TRBD2 matching over 14 bases. After removal of 3 bases from V and 4 bases from J, the junction contained 6 bases not matched to a gene. Germline assignment: CDR1 SGDLS and CDR2 YYNGEE. This CDR3 region has 17 residues. CDR3 coding DNA: TGTGCCAGCAGCGGAGGGACTAGCGGGAGAAGTTACAATGAGCAGTTCTTC. Its protein is CASSGGTSGRSYNEQFF.

J is TRBJ1-5 and V is TRBV5-5; 7 bases align to TRBD1. V shed 2 bases and J 4 bases; nucleotides not matched to a gene: 3. Per germline, CDR1 SGHKS and CDR2 YYEKEE (reference sequence). This CDR3 has 14 residues. CDR3 sequence: CASSFGTVNQPQHF. The CDR3 DNA sequence: TGTGCCAGCAGCTTCGGGACAGTGAATCAGCCCCAGCATTTT.

J is TRBJ1-5 and V is TRBV6-5, with D uncertain. The CDR3 consists of 13 residues. CDR1 and CDR2 from the germline V gene are MNHEY and SVGAGI. V was cut by 5 bases and J by 3 bases, with 8 bases left in between. CDR3 sequence: CASSPEPNQPQHF. In nucleotides, the CDR3 is TGTGCCAGCAGTCCCGAGCCCAATCAGCCCCAGCATTTT.

The chain recombines TRBV6-1 with TRBJ1-1, with TRBD1 matching over 8 bases. The V and J ends lost 6 bases and 6 bases, in that order; junction bases with no gene match: 9. CDR3 size: 14 residues. Germline V gene lookup returns CDR1 MNHNS and CDR2 SASEGT. CDR3 region: CASSQGAWGAEAFF. As DNA, the CDR3 is TGTGCCAGCAGCCAGGGGGCGTGGGGCGCTGAAGCTTTCTTT.

The rearrangement joins TRBV4-3 to TRBJ2-1, with 9 bases matching TRBD1. CDR1 LGHNA and CDR2 YSLEER come from the germline V gene. The ends lost 1 base at V and 8 bases at J; junction bases unmatched: 6. This CDR3 has 15 residues. Here the CDR3 reads CASSQAGQGFYEQFF. The DNA of the CDR3 is TGCGCCAGCAGCCAAGCCGGACAGGGGTTTTATGAGCAGTTCTTC.

This chain links TRBV27 with TRBJ1-4; TRBD1 matches 9 bases. J was trimmed by 10 bases and V by 6 bases; bases with no gene match: 18. The germline V gene has CDR1 MNHEY and CDR2 SMNVEV (reference sequence). The CDR3 is 17 amino acids. CDR3 coding DNA: TGTGCCAGCAGGTCGACAGGGGGGCTATTCTTTATGGGAAAACTGTTTTTT. This sequence encodes CASRSTGGLFFMGKLFF.

The genes are TRBV4-1 and TRBJ1-2; TRBD1 aligns across 8 bases. V gave up 0 bases and J gave up 4 bases; unmatched junction bases: 10. CDR1 and CDR2 from the germline V gene are MGHRA and YSYEKL. This CDR3 region has 17 residues. Written as DNA, the CDR3 is TGCGCCAGCAGCCAAGAAACCTCAGGGGGCATGAGCTATGGCTACACCTTC. This gives the protein CASSQETSGGMSYGYTF.

CDR3 in amino acids: CASSFSTSGRIQETQYF. In DNA form, the CDR3 reads TGTGCCAGCAGCTTCAGTACTAGCGGGAGAATCCAAGAGACCCAGTACTTC. The rearrangement joins TRBV11-1 to TRBJ2-5, with 11 nucleotides matching TRBD2. CDR1 and CDR2 from the germline V gene are SGHAT and FQDESV (reference sequence). This CDR3 contains 17 residues. Trimming removed 3 bases from V and 1 base from J; junction bases left unmatched: 7.

This chain joins TRBV11-2 and TRBJ2-7; D gene ambiguous. Germline CDR1 and CDR2: SGHAT and FQNNGV. V lost 4 bases and J lost 3, with 4 bases in between. The CDR3 is made up of 11 amino acids. CDR3 in DNA: TGTGCCAGCAGCTCCCGCTACGAGCAGTACTTC. As protein: CASSSRYEQYF. Full variable domain (outside the CDR3, taken from reference TRBV11-2 and TRBJ2-7): EAGVAQSPRYKIIEKRQSVAFWCNPISGHATLYWYQQILGQGPKLLIQFQNNGVVDDSQLPKDRFSAERLKGVDSTLKIQPAKLEDSAVYLCASSSRYEQYFGPGTRLTVT.